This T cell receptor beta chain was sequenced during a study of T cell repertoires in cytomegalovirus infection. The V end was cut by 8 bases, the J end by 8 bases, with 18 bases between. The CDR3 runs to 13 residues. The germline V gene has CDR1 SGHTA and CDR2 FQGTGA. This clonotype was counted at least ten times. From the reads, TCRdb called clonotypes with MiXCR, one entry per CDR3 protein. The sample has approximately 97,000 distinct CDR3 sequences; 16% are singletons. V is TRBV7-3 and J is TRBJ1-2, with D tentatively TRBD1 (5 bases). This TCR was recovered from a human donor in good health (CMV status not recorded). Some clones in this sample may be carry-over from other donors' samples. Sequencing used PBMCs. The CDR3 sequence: CASARDPDGGYTF. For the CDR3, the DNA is TGTGCCAGCGCTAGGGACCCGGATGGAGGCTACACCTTC. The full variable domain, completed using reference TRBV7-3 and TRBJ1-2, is GAGVSQTPSNKVTEKGKYVELRCDPISGHTALYWYRQSLGQGPEFLIYFQGTGAADDSGLPNDRFFAVRPEGSVSTLKIQRTERGDSAVYLCASARDPDGGYTFGSGTRLTVV.